Following are 23 T cell receptor beta chains from one sample sequenced in a study of cytomegalovirus exposure and HLA in healthy donors (TCRdb year 2017). The method was the immunoSEQ multiplex PCR assay. For the multiplex PCR, a mixture combining 60 forward primers for TCR Vbeta segments and 13 reverse primers for TCR Jbeta segments was used. TCRdb mirrors the immuneACCESS table, restricted to in-frame sequences. Some clones are absent from its copies; in checked studies, under half trace to an unresolved V gene, and the reason for the others is unknown. The sample table lists about 150,000 clones, approximately 74% of them with a count of one. The top ten clonotypes cover 2.8% of the sample. Sequencing was performed on PBMCs. Receptors originate from a man younger than 35 in good health and CMV-seronegative.

This chain links TRBV6-5 with TRBJ2-1; D perhaps matches TRBD2 (7 bases). The CDR3 sequence is 12 residues long. Deletions cut 6 bases from V and 8 bases from J, with 11 bases between. From germline, CDR1 is MNHEY and CDR2 SVGAGI. This CDR3 is CASRAGADEQFF. The CDR3 DNA follows: TGTGCCAGCAGGGCGGGGGCCGATGAGCAGTTCTTC.

The chain recombines TRBV28 with TRBJ1-1; D remains unclear. V was clipped by 2 bases and J by 6 bases, with 16 bases between them. The CDR3 sequence is 15 residues long. The germline gives CDR1 MDHEN, CDR2 SYDVKM. The CDR3 here is CASSLRSGYGAEAFF. The CDR3, as DNA: TGTGCCAGCAGTTTAAGGAGTGGGTACGGGGCTGAAGCTTTCTTT.

The CDR3 here is CASSSLGNRGVAEAFF. DNA for the CDR3: TGTGCCAGCAGCTCGCTGGGGAACAGGGGCGTGGCTGAAGCTTTCTTT. V gene TRBV5-5 combines with J gene TRBJ1-1; TRBD1 aligns across 7 bases. This CDR3 has 16 residues. J gave up 6 bases and V 3 bases, and 14 bases lay outside the gene matches. In germline, CDR1 is SGHKS, CDR2 YYEKEE (reference sequence).

V is TRBV4-1 and J is TRBJ2-7, with D tentatively TRBD2 (5 bases). Deletions cut 6 bases from V and 5 bases from J, with 17 bases between. CDR1 is MGHRA, CDR2 YSYEKL, per germline. There are 14 residues in the CDR3. The CDR3 DNA reads TGCGCCAGCAGTCCCCTGGGAGAGGACCACGAGCAGTACGTC. Translated, it gives CASSPLGEDHEQYV.

The chain uses TRBV25-1 and TRBJ2-7, with D perhaps matching TRBD2 (5 bases). V was shortened by 2 bases and J by 5 bases, with 10 bases between the two germline ends. The germline gives CDR1 MGHDK, CDR2 SYGVNS. The CDR3 consists of 13 residues. The CDR3 loop reads CASSESGIHEQYV. The CDR3 DNA is TGTGCCAGCAGTGAAAGCGGCATCCACGAGCAGTACGTC.

DNA of the CDR3: TGTGCCAGCAAGGGGGTGGGGAATCAGCCCCAGCATTTT. Amino acids: CASKGVGNQPQHF. The chain recombines TRBV2 with TRBJ1-5, with a weak D call TRBD1 (6 bases). Germline CDR1 SNHLY, CDR2 FYNNEI. This CDR3 is 13 amino acids long. V was shortened by 7 bases and J by 4 bases, with 11 bases between the two germline ends.

The V call is TRBV14, the J call TRBJ2-1, with a tentative D call TRBD2 (5 bases). Trimming took 0 bases from V and 14 from J, leaving 11 bases between them. The CDR3 spans 12 residues. Germline CDR1 and CDR2: SGHDN and FVKESK. As DNA, the CDR3 is TGTGCCAGCAGCCAAGATAGGACTTTTAAGTTCTTC. Translation gives CASSQDRTFKFF.

This clone was detected a few times. The chain uses TRBV21-1 and TRBJ1-4; TRBD1 is the table's D call and was not checked against the DNA. TRBV21-1 is shown as a pseudogene. The CDR3 length is 17 residues. The CDR3 is CASSSRQGKGMNEKLFF. Here the CDR3 DNA reads TGTGCCAGCAGCTCCCGTCAGGGAAAAGGGATGAATGAAAAACTGTTTTTT.

The J gene is TRBJ2-2, the V gene TRBV5-1, with TRBD1 matching over 8 bases. Germline assignment: CDR1 SGHRS and CDR2 YFSETQ. Trimming removed 3 bases from V and 4 bases from J; junction bases left unmatched: 2. The length of the CDR3 is 14 residues. CDR3 residues: CASSWDRLTGELFF. Written as DNA, the CDR3 is TGCGCCAGCAGCTGGGACAGGCTCACCGGGGAGCTGTTTTTT. The whole variable domain, remainder taken from reference TRBV5-1 and TRBJ2-2, is KAGVTQTPRYLIKTRGQQVTLSCSPISGHRSVSWYQQTPGQGLQFLFEYFSETQRNKGNFPGRFSGRQFSNSRSEMNVSTLELGDSALYLCASSWDRLTGELFFGEGSRLTVL.

This chain uses TRBV7-9 with TRBJ1-2; D ambiguous. The V and J ends lost 5 bases and 0 bases respectively, with 16 bases between them. Germline values: CDR1 SEHNR, CDR2 FQNEAQ (reference sequence). The CDR3 extends over 16 amino acids. CDR3 protein: CASSLSTGSANYGYTF. In nucleotides, the CDR3 is TGTGCCAGCAGCCTTAGTACGGGATCAGCTAACTATGGCTACACCTTC.

This chain joins TRBV5-6 and TRBJ2-1; possible D gene TRBD1, 5 bases. CDR3 length equals 15 residues. In germline, CDR1 is SGHDT, CDR2 YYEEEE. Trimming took off 4 bases at V and 9 bases at J, with 20 bases between the two ends. The CDR3 here is CASSRRGASQGEQFF. In DNA form, the CDR3 reads TGTGCCAGCAGCCGCCGAGGAGCGTCCCAGGGTGAGCAGTTCTTC. The whole variable domain, filled in from reference TRBV5-6 and TRBJ2-1, reads DAGVTQSPTHLIKTRGQQVTLRCSPKSGHDTVSWYQQALGQGPQFIFQYYEEEERQRGNFPDRFSGHQFPNYSSELNVNALLLGDSALYLCASSRRGASQGEQFFGPGTRLTVL.

This clone has more than one count but fewer than ten. The V and J genes are TRBV29-1 and TRBJ1-1, with D possibly matching TRBD1 (5 bases). Germline values: CDR1 SQVTM, CDR2 ANQGSEA. With 4 bases removed from V and 1 base from J, the gap between germline ends came to 10 bases. This CDR3 comprises 13 residues. CDR3 sequence reads: CSVVLQGNTEAFF. For the CDR3, the DNA is TGCAGCGTTGTTTTGCAGGGGAACACTGAAGCTTTCTTT.

The chain joins TRBV9 to TRBJ1-6; TRBD1 is a possible D gene (5 bases). V dropped 0 bases and J dropped 8 bases, with 12 bases sitting between them. This CDR3 is built from 15 residues. Per the germline V gene, CDR1 is SGDLS and CDR2 is YYNGEE. CDR3 nucleotides: TGTGCCAGCAGCGTAGTGGAGGGGTTGCATTCACCCCTCCACTTT. Encoded protein: CASSVVEGLHSPLHF.

This rearrangement joins TRBV5-4 to TRBJ2-3; TRBD1 might be the D (6 bases). The CDR3 sequence is 14 residues long. The germline V gene encodes CDR1 SGHNT and CDR2 YYREEE (reference sequence). The V gene lost 4 bases and the J gene lost 4 bases, with 13 bases spanning the gap. The CDR3 bases are TGTGCCAGCAGCAGAACAGGGATCTCAGATACGCAGTATTTT. Translated, it gives CASSRTGISDTQYF.

This rearrangement joins TRBV28 to TRBJ2-7; D is ambiguous. V lost 7 bases to trimming and J lost 1 base, with 14 bases between them. Germline values: CDR1 MDHEN, CDR2 SYDVKM. This CDR3 contains 14 residues. As DNA, the CDR3 is TGTGCCAGCAAGAATGACCCAGGATCCTACGAGCAGTACGTC. Residues: CASKNDPGSYEQYV.

J is TRBJ1-2 and V is TRBV6-5; no firm D call. V lost 11 bases, J lost 3 bases, and 13 bases lay in between. The germline gives CDR1 MNHEY, CDR2 SVGAGI. The CDR3 length is 12 residues. The CDR3 region is CAASGEDYGYTF. The CDR3 DNA reads TGTGCCGCCAGTGGGGAGGACTATGGCTACACCTTC.

This chain's CDR3 is CASSVGGGHGNTIYF. CDR3 in DNA: TGTGCCAGCAGCGTGGGAGGGGGTCATGGAAACACCATATATTTT. The chain employs TRBV9 and TRBJ1-3; D is possibly TRBD1 (6 bases). V lost 2 bases and J 3 bases, leaving 12 bases between the germline ends. The CDR3 totals 15 residues. Germline assignment: CDR1 SGDLS and CDR2 YYNGEE.

The table lists this clone with a few counts. V is TRBV2 and J is TRBJ2-5; D is possibly TRBD2 (6 bases). The CDR3 extends over 14 amino acids. Germline V gene sequence: CDR1 SNHLY, CDR2 FYNNEI. V was shortened by 9 bases and J by 2 bases, with 16 bases between the two germline ends. The CDR3 loop reads CASSQAGSQETQYF. The CDR3 DNA follows: TGTGCCAGTTCCCAAGCGGGCTCGCAAGAGACCCAGTACTTC.

The rearrangement joins TRBV6-1 to TRBJ2-5; 8 bases match TRBD1. The CDR3 sequence is 15 residues long. The germline CDR1 and CDR2 sequences are MNHNS and SASEGT. With V trimmed by 5 bases and J by 5 bases, 10 bases remained unmatched. CDR3 sequence reads: CASSWAGGARETQYF. In DNA form, the CDR3 reads TGTGCCAGCAGTTGGGCAGGGGGCGCGAGGGAGACCCAGTACTTC.

The table lists this clone with a count of one. The chain is built from TRBV7-2 and TRBJ1-1, with D possibly matching TRBD1 (6 bases). There are 13 residues in the CDR3. V gave up 2 bases and J gave up 7 bases, with 11 bases separating them. Germline V gene lookup returns CDR1 SGHTA and CDR2 FQGNSA. The CDR3 nucleotides read TGTGCCAGCAGCTTAACGGACAGACTTGAAGCTTTCTTT. Translation: CASSLTDRLEAFF. Filled out from reference TRBV7-2 and TRBJ1-1, the complete variable domain reads GAGVSQSPSNKVTEKGKDVELRCDPISGHTALYWYRQSLGQGLEFLIYFQGNSAPDKSGLPSDRFSAERTGGSVSTLTIQRTQQEDSAVYLCASSLTDRLEAFFGQGTRLTVV.

V and J are TRBV5-6 and TRBJ2-2, with 10 bases that match TRBD1. Germline assignment: CDR1 SGHDT and CDR2 YYEEEE. The CDR3 runs 18 residues. The ends lost 4 bases at V and 6 bases at J; junction bases unmatched: 15. The CDR3 DNA follows: TGTGCCAGCAGCCCACCACCGGGACAGGGGTTTGTAGCCGGGGAGCTGTTTTTT. Translating gives CASSPPPGQGFVAGELFF.

The genes are TRBV11-2 and TRBJ1-6, with a weak D call TRBD1 (6 bases). Per the germline V gene, CDR1 is SGHAT and CDR2 is FQNNGV. Between the trimmed V and J ends, which lost 3 bases and 5 bases, there was a span of 11 bases. The CDR3 extends over 15 amino acids. CDR3 sequence reads: CASSFGQLDNSPLHF. DNA for the CDR3: TGTGCCAGCAGCTTCGGACAGTTGGATAATTCACCCCTCCACTTT.

This chain connects TRBV7-2 to TRBJ2-3, with a possible D match to TRBD2 (6 bases). The CDR3 sequence is 14 residues long. V shed 7 bases and J shed 6 bases, with 17 bases lying between them. From germline, CDR1 is SGHTA and CDR2 FQGNSA. The CDR3 sequence: CASTLEGRADTQYF. The CDR3 DNA reads TGTGCCAGCACCTTGGAGGGGAGAGCGGATACGCAGTATTTT.